This TCR beta chain was obtained from a study of post-analysis software for immune sequencing data. Details on this clonotype: The antigen remains unidentified.

V gave up 3 bases and J gave up 3 bases, with 11 bases separating them. The CDR3 is 14 residues long. Germline CDR1 is KGHDR and CDR2 is SFDVKD. Sequencing libraries made from TCR beta cDNA carried unique molecular identifiers. MiXCR, run by TCRdb on the PCR reads, gives a single entry per CDR3 protein. The data hold about 430,000 distinct CDR3 sequences, with 30% to 40% observed a single time. Findings and limits, study-wide: When patients were compared with controls, about five TRBV segments were more frequent, TRBV5-6, TRBV5-1 and TRBV20-1 among them.

Sequencing was carried out using blood. V usage is TRBV24-1 and J usage is TRBJ2-7; D gene uncertain. The receptor's source is a girl under 10 years old with multiple sclerosis. The DNA of the CDR3 is TGTGCCACCAGTGATACTAACAGAGTCTACGAGCAGTACTTC. This translates into CATSDTNRVYEQYF.